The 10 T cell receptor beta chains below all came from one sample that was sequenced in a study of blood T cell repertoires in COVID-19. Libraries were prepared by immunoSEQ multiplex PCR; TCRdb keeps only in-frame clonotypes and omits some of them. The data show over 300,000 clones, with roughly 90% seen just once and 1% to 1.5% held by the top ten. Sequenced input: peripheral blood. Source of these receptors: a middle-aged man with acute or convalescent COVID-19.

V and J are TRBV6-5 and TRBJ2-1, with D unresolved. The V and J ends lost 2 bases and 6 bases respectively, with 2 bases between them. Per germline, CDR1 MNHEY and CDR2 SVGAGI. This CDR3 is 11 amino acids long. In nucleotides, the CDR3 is TGTGCCAGCAGTTACCTCAATGAGCAGTTCTTC. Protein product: CASSYLNEQFF.

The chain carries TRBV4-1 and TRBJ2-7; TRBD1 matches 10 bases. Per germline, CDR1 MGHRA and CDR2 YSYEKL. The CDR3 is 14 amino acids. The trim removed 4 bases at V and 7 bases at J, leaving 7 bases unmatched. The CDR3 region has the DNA TGCGCCAGCAGCCCGCGACAGGGGGCAGGTGAGCAGTACTTC. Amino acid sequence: CASSPRQGAGEQYF.

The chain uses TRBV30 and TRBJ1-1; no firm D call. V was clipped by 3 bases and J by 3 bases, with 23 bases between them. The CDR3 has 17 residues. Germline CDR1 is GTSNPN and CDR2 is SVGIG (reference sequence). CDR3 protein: CAWSLTHPGHGDTEAFF. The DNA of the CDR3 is TGTGCCTGGAGCCTGACTCACCCGGGCCACGGGGACACTGAAGCTTTCTTT.

The CDR3 DNA follows: TGCGCCAGCAGCCAAGTTGGCGGGACTAGCGGTGGAGATACGCAGTATTTT. Its protein is CASSQVGGTSGGDTQYF. The rearrangement uses TRBV4-1 and TRBJ2-3; 11 nucleotides align to TRBD2. The CDR3 is 17 residues long. V shed 1 base and J 5 bases; nucleotides not matched to a gene: 8. Per the germline V gene, CDR1 is MGHRA and CDR2 is YSYEKL.

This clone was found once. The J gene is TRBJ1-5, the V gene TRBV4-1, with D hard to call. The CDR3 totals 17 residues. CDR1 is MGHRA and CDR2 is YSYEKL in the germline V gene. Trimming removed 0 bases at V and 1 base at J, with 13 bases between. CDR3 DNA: TGCGCCAGCAGCCAAGAAGTGTCGGGATTCAGCAATCAGCCCCAGCATTTT. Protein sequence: CASSQEVSGFSNQPQHF.

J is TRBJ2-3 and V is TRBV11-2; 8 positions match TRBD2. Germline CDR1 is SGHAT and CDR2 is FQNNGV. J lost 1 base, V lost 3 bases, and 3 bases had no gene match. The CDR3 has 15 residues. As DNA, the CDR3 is TGTGCCAGCAGCTTTTACGGGAGGGGCACAGATACGCAGTATTTT. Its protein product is CASSFYGRGTDTQYF.

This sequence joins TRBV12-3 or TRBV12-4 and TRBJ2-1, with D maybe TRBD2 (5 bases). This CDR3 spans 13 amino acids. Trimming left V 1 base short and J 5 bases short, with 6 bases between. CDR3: CASSLGGDNEQFF. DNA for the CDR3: TGTGCCAGCAGTTTAGGGGGAGACAATGAGCAGTTCTTC.

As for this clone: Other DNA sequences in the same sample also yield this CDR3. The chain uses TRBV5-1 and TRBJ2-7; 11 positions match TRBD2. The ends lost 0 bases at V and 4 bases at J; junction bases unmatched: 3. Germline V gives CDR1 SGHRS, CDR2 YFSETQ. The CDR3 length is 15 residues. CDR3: CASSLGLAGGYEQYF. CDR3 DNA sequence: TGCGCCAGCAGCTTGGGGCTAGCGGGAGGATACGAGCAGTACTTC.

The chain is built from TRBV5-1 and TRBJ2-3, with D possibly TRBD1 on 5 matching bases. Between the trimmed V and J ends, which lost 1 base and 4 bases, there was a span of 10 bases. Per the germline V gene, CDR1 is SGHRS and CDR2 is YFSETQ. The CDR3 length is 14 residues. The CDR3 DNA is TGCGCCAGCAGCTTGAATTGGGGCGCAGATACGCAGTATTTT. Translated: CASSLNWGADTQYF. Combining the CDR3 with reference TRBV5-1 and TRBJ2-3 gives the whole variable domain KAGVTQTPRYLIKTRGQQVTLSCSPISGHRSVSWYQQTPGQGLQFLFEYFSETQRNKGNFPGRFSGRQFSNSRSEMNVSTLELGDSALYLCASSLNWGADTQYFGPGTRLTVL.

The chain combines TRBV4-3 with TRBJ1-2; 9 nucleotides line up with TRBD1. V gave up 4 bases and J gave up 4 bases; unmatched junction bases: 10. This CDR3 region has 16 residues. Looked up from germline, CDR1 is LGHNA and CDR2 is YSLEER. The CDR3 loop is CASSPETGGASYGYTF. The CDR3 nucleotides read TGCGCCAGCAGCCCGGAAACAGGGGGCGCCTCCTATGGCTACACCTTC.